This entry lists 19 T cell receptor beta chains sequenced from one sample in a study of cytomegalovirus exposure and HLA in healthy donors. In the PCR, 60 Vbeta and 13 Jbeta primers were used. Assay: immunoSEQ multiplex PCR; the TCRdb copy retains only in-frame clones and omits some. This listing includes 100,000 to 150,000 clones. The sample consisted of PBMCs. These TCRs come from a man aged 18-30 years in good health and CMV-seronegative.

V usage is TRBV15 and J usage is TRBJ2-4; 11 positions agree with TRBD1. The CDR3 extends over 17 amino acids. The germline V gene has CDR1 LNHNV and CDR2 YYDKDF (reference sequence). Trimming removed 0 bases from V and 5 bases from J; junction bases left unmatched: 6. The DNA of the CDR3 is TGTGCCACCAGCAGAGAGCCCTGGGGACAGGGGGAAAACATTCAGTACTTC. Translation: CATSREPWGQGENIQYF.

The chain employs TRBV11-3 and TRBJ1-2, with 8 bases aligning to TRBD1. V lost 1 base to trimming and J lost 3 bases; unmatched junction nucleotides: 16. CDR1 SGHNT and CDR2 YENEEA come from the germline V gene. CDR3 length: 19 residues. Written as DNA, the CDR3 is TGTGCCAGCAGCTTAGGGGGCCCTTTTCACAGGGGGGCAGACTATGGCTACACCTTC. Amino acid sequence: CASSLGGPFHRGADYGYTF.

The V call is TRBV10-3, the J call TRBJ1-1; D may be TRBD1 (5 bases). The CDR3 is made up of 15 amino acids. Germline V gene lookup returns CDR1 ENHRY and CDR2 SYGVKD. V was shortened by 1 base and J by 4 bases, with 13 bases between the two germline ends. The CDR3 nucleotides are TGTGCCATCAGTGAGTTAAGGGGAACGGCCACTGAAGCTTTCTTT. The encoded protein is CAISELRGTATEAFF.

The chain employs TRBV2 and TRBJ2-5; possibly TRBD2 for D (5 bases). CDR1 and CDR2 (germline): SNHLY, FYNNEI. The CDR3 consists of 13 residues. The V end lost 7 bases, the J end lost 2 bases, and 11 bases lay between the germline ends. The CDR3 sequence is CASTFSGQETQYF. CDR3 sequence (DNA): TGTGCCAGCACTTTCAGCGGTCAAGAGACCCAGTACTTC.

J is TRBJ1-2 and V is TRBV29-1; D gene uncertain. The CDR3 is made up of 12 amino acids. Looked up from germline, CDR1 is SQVTM and CDR2 is ANQGSEA. The CDR3 sequence: CTAGGRPVGYTF. The CDR3 DNA sequence: TGCACCGCTGGAGGTCGGCCCGTTGGCTACACCTTC.

The genes are TRBV5-4 and TRBJ2-3, with D possibly matching TRBD2 (5 bases). The V gene's germline CDR1 is SGHNT and CDR2 YYREEE (reference sequence). V was cut by 4 bases and J by 1 base, with 13 bases left in between. This CDR3 contains 15 residues. CDR3 loop: CASSPSRTGTDTQYF. In DNA form, the CDR3 reads TGTGCCAGCAGCCCGTCTAGGACTGGCACAGATACGCAGTATTTT.

The chain uses TRBV4-1 and TRBJ2-7; a weak D match, TRBD1 (6 bases). This CDR3 is 15 amino acids long. V lost 4 bases, J lost 3 bases, and 16 bases lay in between. Germline V gene sequence: CDR1 MGHRA, CDR2 YSYEKL. The CDR3 DNA follows: TGCGCCAGCAGCCCCTCCCCAGGGGTTTACTACGAGCAGTACTTC. Protein: CASSPSPGVYYEQYF.

Comment on this clone: The junction departs from germline at one end; a sequencing error may be responsible. This sample also contains other DNA sequences that code for the same CDR3. This chain uses TRBV5-6 with TRBJ2-1; a weak D match, TRBD2 (6 bases). The CDR3 covers 15 residues. Germline assignment: CDR1 SGHDT and CDR2 YYEEEE. The CDR3 nucleotides are TGTGCCAGCAGCTCACGACTAGTCCCATACAATGAACAGTTCTTC. As protein: CASSSRLVPYNEQFF.

The chain links TRBV6-5 to TRBJ2-2; tentatively, D is TRBD1 (5 bases). Germline CDR1 and CDR2: MNHEY and SVGAGI. This CDR3 is 16 amino acids long. Between the trimmed V and J ends, which lost 1 base and 4 bases, there was a span of 13 bases. CDR3 nucleotide sequence: TGTGCCAGCAGTTACTTGGGGCCCAATCCCACCGGGGAGCTGTTTTTT. Translating it yields CASSYLGPNPTGELFF.

The genes are TRBV6-5 and TRBJ2-3; no definite D call. The CDR3 extends over 15 amino acids. The germline gives CDR1 MNHEY, CDR2 SVGAGI. Between the trimmed V and J ends, which lost 2 bases and 2 bases, there was a span of 11 bases. As DNA, the CDR3 is TGTGCCAGCAGTTACATGGGCGATGACACAGATACGCAGTATTTT. Protein: CASSYMGDDTDTQYF.

This rearrangement joins TRBV5-1 to TRBJ2-4; TRBD2 aligns across 12 bases. The CDR3 length is 16 residues. Germline loops: CDR1 SGHRS, CDR2 YFSETQ. J was trimmed by 6 bases and V by 3 bases; bases with no gene match: 7. CDR3 DNA sequence: TGCGCCAGCAGCTCTAGCGGGGGGGCCCCCGCAAACATTCAGTACTTC. It translates to CASSSSGGAPANIQYF.

CDR3 region: CASSVAQVQNTEAFF. Written as DNA, the CDR3 is TGTGCCAGCAGCGTAGCGCAGGTCCAGAACACTGAAGCTTTCTTT. J is TRBJ1-1 and V is TRBV9; D ambiguous. CDR1 and CDR2 (germline): SGDLS, YYNGEE. Deletions cut 0 bases from V and 1 base from J, with 10 bases between. This CDR3 is built from 15 residues.

The rearrangement uses TRBV7-6 and TRBJ2-1, with D possibly matching TRBD2 (7 bases). Trimming pared 1 base from V and 0 bases from J, leaving 13 bases between. CDR1 SGHVS and CDR2 FNYEAQ come from the germline V gene. This CDR3 has 17 residues. Here the CDR3 reads CASSLVGEGGSYNEQFF. The CDR3 nucleotides are TGTGCCAGCAGCTTAGTCGGGGAGGGGGGCTCCTACAATGAGCAGTTCTTC.

The chain joins TRBV5-1 to TRBJ1-1; 8 nucleotides align to TRBD1. Germline V lookup: CDR1 SGHRS, CDR2 YFSETQ. The CDR3 spans 15 residues. The ends lost 4 bases at V and 5 bases at J; junction bases unmatched: 10. CDR3 DNA sequence: TGCGCCAGCAGCGCCCAGGGGGCCGTGGGGACTGAAGCTTTCTTT. Translation: CASSAQGAVGTEAFF.

V is TRBV9 and J is TRBJ1-2; 9 nucleotides match TRBD1. The germline V gene has CDR1 SGDLS and CDR2 YYNGEE. The CDR3 extends over 16 amino acids. J was trimmed by 7 bases and V by 1 base; bases with no gene match: 11. The CDR3 DNA follows: TGTGCCAGCAGCGTAAGCGTTGGGGACAGGGAAGCTGGCTACACCTTC. It yields the protein CASSVSVGDREAGYTF.

J is TRBJ1-1 and V is TRBV30; D unclear. Germline lookup yields CDR1 GTSNPN and CDR2 SVGIG (reference sequence). Trimming removed 3 bases from V and 5 bases from J, with 13 bases in between. CDR3 length: 13 residues. The CDR3, as DNA: TGTGCCTGGAGGTGGGGAGGGAATACTGAAGCTTTCTTT. It codes for CAWRWGGNTEAFF.

The chain uses TRBV11-3 and TRBJ2-7; D remains unclear. CDR3 size: 11 residues. Trimming took 6 bases from V and 7 from J, leaving 10 bases between them. Per germline, CDR1 SGHNT and CDR2 YENEEA. The CDR3 sequence is CASRALGEQYF. The CDR3 region has the DNA TGTGCCAGCAGGGCCCTCGGGGAGCAGTACTTC.

Comment on this clone: An end of the junction differs from the germline gene, which may be a read error. The chain combines TRBV11-2 with TRBJ2-5; TRBD1 might be the D (6 bases). Germline V gives CDR1 SGHAT, CDR2 FQNNGV. The CDR3 is 19 amino acids. The CDR3 is CASSPTGQLGSKRLQCWHF. CDR3 sequence (DNA): TGTGCCAGCAGCCCGACAGGTCAATTGGGCTCCAAGAGACTACAATGTTGGCACTTC.

The chain couples TRBV7-8 to TRBJ2-7, with 10 bases that match TRBD2. V lost 0 bases to trimming and J lost 6 bases; unmatched junction nucleotides: 5. Germline-derived CDR1 and CDR2 are SGHVS and FQNEAQ. CDR3 size: 15 residues. CDR3 bases: TGTGCCAGCAGCTTAGCGAAGCGGGAGGGCCGCGAGCAGTACTTC. Amino acids: CASSLAKREGREQYF.